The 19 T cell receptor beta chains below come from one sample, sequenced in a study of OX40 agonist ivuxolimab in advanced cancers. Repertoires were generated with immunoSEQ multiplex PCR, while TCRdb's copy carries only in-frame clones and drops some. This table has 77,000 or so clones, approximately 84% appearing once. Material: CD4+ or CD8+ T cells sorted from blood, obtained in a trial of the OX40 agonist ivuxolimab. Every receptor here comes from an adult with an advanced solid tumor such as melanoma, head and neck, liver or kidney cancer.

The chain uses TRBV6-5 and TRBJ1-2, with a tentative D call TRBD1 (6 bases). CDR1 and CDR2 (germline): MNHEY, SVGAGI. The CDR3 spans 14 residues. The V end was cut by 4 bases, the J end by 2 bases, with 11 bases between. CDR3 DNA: TGTGCCAGCAGTTCAAGGACAGCCAACTATGGCTACACCTTC. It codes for CASSSRTANYGYTF.

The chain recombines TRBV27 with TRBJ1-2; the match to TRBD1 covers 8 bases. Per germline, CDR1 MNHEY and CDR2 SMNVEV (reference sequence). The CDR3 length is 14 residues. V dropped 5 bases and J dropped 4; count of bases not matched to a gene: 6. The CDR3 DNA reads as TGTGCCAGCAGTCCGACAGGGGCAGCCTATGGCTACACCTTC. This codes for CASSPTGAAYGYTF.

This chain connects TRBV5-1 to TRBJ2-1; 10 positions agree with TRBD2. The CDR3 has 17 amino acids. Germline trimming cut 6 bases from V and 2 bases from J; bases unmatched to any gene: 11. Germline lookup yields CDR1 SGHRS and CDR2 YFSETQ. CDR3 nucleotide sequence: TGCGCCAGCACGAGGTCGAGCGGGAGGGCCGCCTACAATGAGCAGTTCTTC. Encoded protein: CASTRSSGRAAYNEQFF. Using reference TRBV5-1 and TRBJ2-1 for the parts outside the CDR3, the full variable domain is KAGVTQTPRYLIKTRGQQVTLSCSPISGHRSVSWYQQTPGQGLQFLFEYFSETQRNKGNFPGRFSGRQFSNSRSEMNVSTLELGDSALYLCASTRSSGRAAYNEQFFGPGTRLTVL.

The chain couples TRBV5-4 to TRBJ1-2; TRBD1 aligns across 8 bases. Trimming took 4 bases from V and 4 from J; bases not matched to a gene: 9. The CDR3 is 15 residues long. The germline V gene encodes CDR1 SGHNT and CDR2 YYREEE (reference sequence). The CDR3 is CASSTGDRRPYGYTF. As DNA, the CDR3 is TGTGCCAGCAGCACGGGGGACAGGCGCCCCTATGGCTACACCTTC.

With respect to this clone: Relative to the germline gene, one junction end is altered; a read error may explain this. The CDR3 DNA reads as TGTGCCGGGAGGGGAGTGGCAGGGGGCTACGAGCAGTACTTC. This translates into CAGRGVAGGYEQYF. The chain employs TRBV30 and TRBJ2-7, with D perhaps assigned TRBD1 or TRBD2 (7 bases each). CDR3 length equals 14 residues. Germline-derived CDR1 and CDR2 are GTSNPN and SVGIG (reference sequence).

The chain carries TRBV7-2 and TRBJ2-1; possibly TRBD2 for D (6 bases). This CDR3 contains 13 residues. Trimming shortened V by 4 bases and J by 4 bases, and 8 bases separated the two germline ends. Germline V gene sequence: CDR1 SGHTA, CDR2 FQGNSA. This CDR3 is CASSWDSYNEQFF. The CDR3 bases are TGTGCCAGCAGCTGGGACTCTTACAATGAGCAGTTCTTC.

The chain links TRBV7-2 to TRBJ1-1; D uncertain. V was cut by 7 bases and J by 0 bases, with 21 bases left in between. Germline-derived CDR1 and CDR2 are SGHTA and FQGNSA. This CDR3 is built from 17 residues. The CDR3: CASTPTRARGMNTEAFF. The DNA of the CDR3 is TGTGCCAGCACCCCAACTCGGGCTCGAGGGATGAACACTGAAGCTTTCTTT.

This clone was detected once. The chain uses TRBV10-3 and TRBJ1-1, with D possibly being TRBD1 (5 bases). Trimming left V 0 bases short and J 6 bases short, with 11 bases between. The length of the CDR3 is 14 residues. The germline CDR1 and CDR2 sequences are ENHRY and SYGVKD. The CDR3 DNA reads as TGTGCCATCAGTGAGTCAGGAGGAGGGGCTGAAGCTTTCTTT. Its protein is CAISESGGGAEAFF.

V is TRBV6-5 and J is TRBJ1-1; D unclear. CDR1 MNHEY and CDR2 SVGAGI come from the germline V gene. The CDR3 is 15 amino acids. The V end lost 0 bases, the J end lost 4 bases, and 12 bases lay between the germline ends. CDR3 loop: CASSYSSTLLTEAFF. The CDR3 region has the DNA TGTGCCAGCAGTTACTCGTCGACGTTACTCACTGAAGCTTTCTTT.

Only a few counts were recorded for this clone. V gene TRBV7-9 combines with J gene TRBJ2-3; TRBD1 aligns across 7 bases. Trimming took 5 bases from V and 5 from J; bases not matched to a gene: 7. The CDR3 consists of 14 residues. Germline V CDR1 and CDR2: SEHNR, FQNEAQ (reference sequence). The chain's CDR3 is CASSLTNRGDTQYF. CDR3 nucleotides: TGTGCCAGCAGCCTAACGAACAGGGGAGATACGCAGTATTTT.

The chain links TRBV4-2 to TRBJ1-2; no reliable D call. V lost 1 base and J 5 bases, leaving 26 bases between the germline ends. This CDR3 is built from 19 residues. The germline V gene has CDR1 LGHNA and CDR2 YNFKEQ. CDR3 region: CASSQVPGQAQVIGYGYTF. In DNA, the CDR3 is TGTGCCAGCAGCCAAGTGCCCGGGCAGGCCCAGGTTATTGGGTATGGCTACACCTTC.

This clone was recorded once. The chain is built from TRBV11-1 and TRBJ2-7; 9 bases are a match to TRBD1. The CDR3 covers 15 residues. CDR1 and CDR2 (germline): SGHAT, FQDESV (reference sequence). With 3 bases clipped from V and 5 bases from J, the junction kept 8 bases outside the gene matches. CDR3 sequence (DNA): TGTGCCAGCAGCTTCGACAGGGACAGGGCTCACGAGCAGTACTTC. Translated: CASSFDRDRAHEQYF.

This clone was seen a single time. CDR3 nucleotides: TGCGCCAGCAGCACGCAGGGGGCTGACTATGGCTACACCTTC. This encodes CASSTQGADYGYTF. The chain has TRBV5-1 and TRBJ1-2; 8 bases map to TRBD1. J lost 3 bases, V lost 4 bases, and 5 bases had no gene match. The CDR3 sequence is 14 residues long. In germline, CDR1 is SGHRS, CDR2 YFSETQ. The entire variable domain, with the rest obtained from reference TRBV5-1 and TRBJ1-2, is as follows: KAGVTQTPRYLIKTRGQQVTLSCSPISGHRSVSWYQQTPGQGLQFLFEYFSETQRNKGNFPGRFSGRQFSNSRSEMNVSTLELGDSALYLCASSTQGADYGYTFGSGTRLTVV.

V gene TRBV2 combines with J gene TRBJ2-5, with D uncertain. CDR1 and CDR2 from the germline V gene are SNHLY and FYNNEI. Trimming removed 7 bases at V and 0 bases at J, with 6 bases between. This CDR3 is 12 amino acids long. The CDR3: CASMYYQETQYF. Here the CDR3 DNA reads TGTGCCAGCATGTATTACCAAGAGACCCAGTACTTC.

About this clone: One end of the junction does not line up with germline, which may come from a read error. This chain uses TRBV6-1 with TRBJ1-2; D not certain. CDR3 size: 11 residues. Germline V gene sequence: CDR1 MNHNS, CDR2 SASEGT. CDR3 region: CASSEGGRASF. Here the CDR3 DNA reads TGTGCCAGCAGTGAAGGCGGCAGAGCCTCCTTC.

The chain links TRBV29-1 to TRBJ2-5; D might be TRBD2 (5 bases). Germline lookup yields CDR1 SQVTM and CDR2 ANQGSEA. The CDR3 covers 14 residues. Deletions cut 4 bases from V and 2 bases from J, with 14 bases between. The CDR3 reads CSVGSIGSQETQYF. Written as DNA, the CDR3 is TGCAGCGTTGGGTCCATTGGGAGTCAAGAGACCCAGTACTTC. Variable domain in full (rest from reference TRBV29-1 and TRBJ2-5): SAVISQKPSRDICQRGTSLTIQCQVDSQVTMMFWYRQQPGQSLTLIATANQGSEATYESGFVIDKFPISRPNLTFSTLTVSNMSPEDSSIYLCSVGSIGSQETQYFGPGTRLLVL.

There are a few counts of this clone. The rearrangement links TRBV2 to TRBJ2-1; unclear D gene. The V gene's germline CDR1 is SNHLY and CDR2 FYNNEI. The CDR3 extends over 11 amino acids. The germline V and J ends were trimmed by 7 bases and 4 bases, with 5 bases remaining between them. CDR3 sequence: CASTDYNEQFF. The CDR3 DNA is TGTGCCAGCACGGATTACAATGAGCAGTTCTTC.

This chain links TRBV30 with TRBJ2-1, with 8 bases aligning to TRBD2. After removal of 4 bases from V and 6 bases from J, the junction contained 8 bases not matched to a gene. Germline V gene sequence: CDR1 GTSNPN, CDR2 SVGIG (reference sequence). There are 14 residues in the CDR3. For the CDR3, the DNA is TGTGCCTGGAAGTCGGGAGGGCCGAGCAATGAGCAGTTCTTC. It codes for CAWKSGGPSNEQFF.

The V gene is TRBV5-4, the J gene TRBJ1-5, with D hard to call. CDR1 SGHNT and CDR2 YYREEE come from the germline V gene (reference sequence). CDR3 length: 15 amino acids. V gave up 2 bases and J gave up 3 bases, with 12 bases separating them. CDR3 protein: CASSLGPASNQPQHF. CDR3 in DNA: TGTGCCAGCAGCTTAGGGCCGGCGTCCAATCAGCCCCAGCATTTT.